This passage covers 30 T cell receptor beta chains from one sample sequenced in a study of CD8 T cells in ankylosing spondylitis. TCRdb fed the 5' RACE reads into MiXCR, producing one record per CDR3 protein. Of around 250,000 distinct CDR3 sequences in the sample, roughly 10% are singletons; the top ten hold 6.8%. The sequenced material came from blood, either unsorted or a sorted T cell fraction (not recorded which). The source is a male donor with ankylosing spondylitis or in good health (not recorded which).

This clonotype was seen at least ten times. This chain links TRBV5-1 with TRBJ2-3, with a possible D match to TRBD2 (6 bases). With 2 bases removed from V and 6 bases from J, the gap between germline ends came to 16 bases. There are 15 residues in the CDR3. Germline CDR1 SGHRS, CDR2 YFSETQ. CDR3 loop: CASSLRGYEADTQYF. CDR3 DNA: TGCGCCAGCAGCTTACGGGGGTACGAGGCGGATACGCAGTATTTT.

This clonotype was recorded many times. The chain joins TRBV10-3 to TRBJ1-5, with a possible D match to TRBD1 (5 bases). Germline CDR1 and CDR2: ENHRY and SYGVKD. There are 14 residues in the CDR3. Trimming cost V 1 base and J 11 bases, with 15 bases left between them. The CDR3 loop is CAISEFGTRMTQHF. The DNA for the CDR3 is TGTGCCATCAGTGAGTTCGGGACCCGTATGACCCAGCATTTT.

This clonotype was counted at least ten times. The genes are TRBV28 and TRBJ1-4, with D possibly TRBD1 on 6 matching bases. The CDR3 is made up of 14 amino acids. In germline, CDR1 is MDHEN, CDR2 SYDVKM. V was trimmed by 8 bases and J by 7 bases, leaving 17 bases between them. Here the CDR3 reads CASGLTGIGEKLFF. In DNA, the CDR3 is TGTGCCAGCGGACTAACAGGGATCGGTGAAAAACTGTTTTTT.

The chain joins TRBV9 to TRBJ2-1; D uncertain. Germline V gene data show CDR1 as SGDLS and CDR2 as YYNGEE. The germline V and J ends were trimmed by 0 bases and 6 bases, with 16 bases remaining between them. The CDR3 covers 16 residues. The DNA for the CDR3 is TGTGCCAGCAGCGTAGCTACTGGCCGTGGTATCAATGAGCAGTTCTTC. It encodes CASSVATGRGINEQFF. Using reference TRBV9 and TRBJ2-1 for the parts outside the CDR3, the full variable domain is DSGVTQTPKHLITATGQRVTLRCSPRSGDLSVYWYQQSLDQGLQFLIQYYNGEERAKGNILERFSAQQFPDLHSELNLSSLELGDSALYFCASSVATGRGINEQFFGPGTRLTVL.

This clonotype occurred many times. The V and J genes are TRBV7-6 and TRBJ1-5, with a weak D call TRBD1 (6 bases). Germline CDR1 reads SGHVS; CDR2 reads FNYEAQ. This CDR3 has 16 residues. Trimming left V 5 bases short and J 3 bases short, with 17 bases between. The CDR3 loop is CASSKGGGGNNQPQHF. DNA for the CDR3: TGTGCCAGCAGCAAAGGGGGAGGGGGTAACAATCAGCCCCAGCATTTT.

This clonotype was counted a few times. This CDR3 reads CASDTLGQADTQYF. CDR3 DNA: TGTGCCAGCGATACTTTAGGACAGGCAGATACGCAGTATTTT. The chain has TRBV5-5 and TRBJ2-3; 7 positions agree with TRBD1. Looked up from germline, CDR1 is SGHKS and CDR2 is YYEKEE (reference sequence). CDR3 length: 14 residues. V lost 7 bases to trimming and J lost 4 bases; unmatched junction nucleotides: 9.

The chain couples TRBV6-6 to TRBJ2-7; 9 nucleotides line up with TRBD1. The CDR3 spans 14 residues. V shed 6 bases and J 2 bases; nucleotides not matched to a gene: 5. Germline V gene data show CDR1 as MNHNY and CDR2 as SVGAGI (reference sequence). The DNA for the CDR3 is TGTGCCAGCAGCGGGGGACAGGGCACCTACGAGCAGTACTTC. It codes for CASSGGQGTYEQYF.

As regards this clonotype: A read error may explain this, as a much larger clone is one base away. This chain connects TRBV9 to TRBJ2-7; no clear D gene. Germline V gene data show CDR1 as SGDLS and CDR2 as YYNGEE. The CDR3 is 14 residues long. The CDR3 DNA reads as TGTACCAGCAGCGTAGGCATAGGGTCTAACGAGCAGTACTTC. Translated, it gives CTSSVGIGSNEQYF.

This clonotype was counted many times. This chain uses TRBV10-3 with TRBJ1-1; no clear D. Trimming removed 7 bases from V and 1 base from J, with 13 bases in between. Germline CDR1 and CDR2: ENHRY and SYGVKD. This CDR3 region has 14 residues. The CDR3 region is CAITLRGSNTEAFF. The DNA of the CDR3 is TGTGCCATCACCCTTCGGGGTTCGAACACTGAAGCTTTCTTT.

This clonotype has a handful of counts. This chain links TRBV28 with TRBJ2-7; D is possibly TRBD1 or TRBD2 (6 bases each). This CDR3 comprises 14 residues. With 10 bases removed from V and 2 bases from J, the gap between germline ends came to 18 bases. CDR1 is MDHEN, CDR2 SYDVKM, per germline. CDR3 bases: TGTGCCACACACAAAGGGGGGAGTGCCTACGAGCAGTACTTC. This translates into CATHKGGSAYEQYF. Complete variable domain (other parts from reference TRBV28 and TRBJ2-7): DVKVTQSSRYLVKRTGEKVFLECVQDMDHENMFWYRQDPGLGLRLIYFSYDVKMKEKGDIPEGYSVSREKKERFSLILESASTNQTSMYLCATHKGGSAYEQYFGPGTRLTVT.

The sample holds many counts of this clonotype. The V gene is TRBV10-3, the J gene TRBJ2-3; TRBD1 is a possible D gene (7 bases). The length of the CDR3 is 13 residues. V lost 10 bases and J lost 5, with 16 bases in between. Germline values: CDR1 ENHRY, CDR2 SYGVKD. The CDR3 spells CATGGLGGDTQYF. CDR3 nucleotides: TGTGCCACAGGGGGGCTAGGAGGAGATACGCAGTATTTT.

The sample holds many counts of this clonotype. The gene calls are TRBV28 and TRBJ2-1, with D perhaps matching TRBD2 (6 bases). The germline gives CDR1 MDHEN, CDR2 SYDVKM. The CDR3 is made up of 14 amino acids. V shed 8 bases and J shed 8 bases, with 19 bases lying between them. Here the CDR3 reads CASGTDRDAHEQFF. In nucleotides, the CDR3 is TGTGCCAGCGGGACTGACCGGGACGCCCATGAGCAGTTCTTC.

The genes are TRBV11-2 and TRBJ2-5, with D possibly matching TRBD2 (6 bases). The CDR3 contains 14 residues. In germline, CDR1 is SGHAT, CDR2 FQNNGV. The V end was cut by 5 bases, the J end by 2 bases, with 12 bases between. In nucleotides, the CDR3 is TGTGCCAGCAGCCCCGGGACTCAGCAAGAGACCCAGTACTTC. This gives the protein CASSPGTQQETQYF.

This clonotype was observed many times. The rearrangement joins TRBV5-1 to TRBJ2-2; D not resolved. Trimming left V 5 bases short and J 0 bases short, with 11 bases between. The CDR3 totals 15 residues. Per the germline V gene, CDR1 is SGHRS and CDR2 is YFSETQ. The chain's CDR3 is CASRSGTSNTGELFF. CDR3 nucleotides: TGCGCCAGCAGGAGTGGCACCTCGAACACCGGGGAGCTGTTTTTT.

Of note for this clonotype: Possible read error: a much larger clone is one base away. The chain joins TRBV5-1 to TRBJ1-5; no firm D call. V lost 4 bases and J 9 bases, leaving 14 bases between the germline ends. The CDR3 runs 13 residues. Germline V gene sequence: CDR1 SGHRS, CDR2 YFSETQ. The CDR3 region has the DNA TGCGCCAGCAGCCCGTCGGGTCATCCGCCCCAGCATTTT. It is translated as CASSPSGHPPQHF. Drawing the rest from reference TRBV5-1 and TRBJ1-5, the complete variable domain is KAGVTQTPRYLIKTRGQQVTLSCSPISGHRSVSWYQQTPGQGLQFLFEYFSETQRNKGNFPGRFSGRQFSNSRSEMNVSTLELGDSALYLCASSPSGHPPQHFGDGTRLSIL.

This clonotype was observed many times. The chain has TRBV20-1 and TRBJ2-1; D is perhaps TRBD2 (7 bases). The CDR3 is 15 residues long. CDR1 and CDR2 (germline): DFQATT, SNEGSKA (reference sequence). The germline V and J ends were trimmed by 0 bases and 5 bases, with 14 bases remaining between them. DNA of the CDR3: TGCAGTGCTAGAGATTCGCGGGGGCCCCACAATGAGCAGTTCTTC. This sequence encodes CSARDSRGPHNEQFF.

This clonotype was counted at least ten times. The chain has TRBV5-1 and TRBJ2-1; D is unclear. The CDR3 extends over 13 amino acids. In germline, CDR1 is SGHRS, CDR2 YFSETQ. V dropped 4 bases and J dropped 3 bases, with 8 bases sitting between them. CDR3 DNA: TGCGCCAGCAGCGACGGCCTCTACAATGAGCAGTTCTTC. Encoded protein: CASSDGLYNEQFF.

This chain joins TRBV5-1 and TRBJ2-7, with D uncertain. V lost 1 base, J lost 4 bases, and 24 bases lay in between. Germline V gene data show CDR1 as SGHRS and CDR2 as YFSETQ. This CDR3 region has 18 residues. The CDR3 DNA follows: TGCGCCAGCAGCTTGTACCCGAACACCGGGTCCGAGAGATACGAGCAGTACTTC. Amino acids: CASSLYPNTGSERYEQYF.

This clonotype was picked up many times. The rearrangement uses TRBV20-1 and TRBJ1-1; D is unclear. CDR3 length: 16 amino acids. Germline-derived CDR1 and CDR2 are DFQATT and SNEGSKA (reference sequence). V lost 0 bases and J 1 base, leaving 15 bases between the germline ends. In DNA, the CDR3 is TGCAGTGCTAGAGAATTTCCTGAGGGAACGAACACTGAAGCTTTCTTT. This translates into CSAREFPEGTNTEAFF.

This clonotype was detected ten times or more. The chain couples TRBV6-1 to TRBJ2-2; no definite D call. In germline, CDR1 is MNHNS, CDR2 SASEGT. V was pared by 7 bases and J by 6 bases, with 6 bases between. CDR3 length: 11 residues. This chain's CDR3 is CASTSAGELFF. In DNA, the CDR3 is TGTGCCAGCACTTCAGCCGGGGAGCTGTTTTTT.

Ten or more counts support this clonotype. This chain connects TRBV28 to TRBJ1-2; D uncertain. The germline CDR1 and CDR2 sequences are MDHEN and SYDVKM. V was pared by 5 bases and J by 4 bases, with 14 bases between. The CDR3 sequence is 14 residues long. CDR3 sequence reads: CASSRRWAAYGYTF. CDR3 coding DNA: TGTGCCAGCAGTCGCCGGTGGGCGGCCTATGGCTACACCTTC.

This clonotype was detected ten times or more. The chain uses TRBV5-1 and TRBJ2-7; D remains ambiguous. This CDR3 is built from 13 residues. The germline V gene encodes CDR1 SGHRS and CDR2 YFSETQ. Trimming removed 0 bases at V and 4 bases at J, with 8 bases between. The CDR3 nucleotides read TGCGCCAGCAGCTTGGTTGATGGGTACGAGCAGTACTTC. Its translation: CASSLVDGYEQYF.

V and J are TRBV27 and TRBJ1-5; D call uncertain. CDR3 length: 12 amino acids. CDR1 is MNHEY, CDR2 SMNVEV, per germline (reference sequence). The V gene lost 6 bases and the J gene lost 9 bases, with 12 bases spanning the gap. The CDR3 is CASSSGGLPQHF. CDR3 coding DNA: TGTGCCAGCAGCTCCGGTGGGCTGCCCCAGCATTTT.

This clonotype was found many times. The rearrangement uses TRBV20-1 and TRBJ1-5; perhaps TRBD1 as D (5 bases). V shed 5 bases and J shed 3 bases, with 17 bases lying between them. Germline assignment: CDR1 DFQATT and CDR2 SNEGSKA (reference sequence). This CDR3 has 15 residues. The CDR3 DNA sequence: TGCAGTGCTTCCCGTTCCGGGACGGACAATCAGCCCCAGCATTTT. Translation: CSASRSGTDNQPQHF.

This clonotype was recorded many times. The rearrangement links TRBV12-3 or TRBV12-4 to TRBJ2-5, with 9 positions matching TRBD1. The CDR3 totals 16 residues. J was trimmed by 5 bases and V by 5 bases; bases with no gene match: 12. The CDR3 sequence: CASSPRTGERGETQYF. The DNA for the CDR3 is TGTGCCAGCAGTCCCCGGACAGGGGAAAGGGGTGAGACCCAGTACTTC.

This clonotype was observed many times. The chain carries TRBV20-1 and TRBJ2-4; D is uncertain. Trimming cost V 3 bases and J 2 bases, with 8 bases left between them. Germline V gene sequence: CDR1 DFQATT, CDR2 SNEGSKA (reference sequence). This CDR3 has 13 amino acids. DNA of the CDR3: TGCAGTGCTAGTAGGGAAACCAAAAACATTCAGTACTTC. It is translated as CSASRETKNIQYF.

This clonotype was counted a few times. The J gene is TRBJ2-3, the V gene TRBV15; no clear D. The CDR3 extends over 14 amino acids. Deletions cut 3 bases from V and 4 bases from J, with 11 bases between. The germline V gene encodes CDR1 LNHNV and CDR2 YYDKDF (reference sequence). The DNA of the CDR3 is TGTGCCACCAGCAGGGGGAATTGGGCAGATACGCAGTATTTT. This translates into CATSRGNWADTQYF. The full variable domain, rest sourced from reference TRBV15 and TRBJ2-3, is DAMVIQNPRYQVTQFGKPVTLSCSQTLNHNVMYWYQQKSSQAPKLLFHYYDKDFNNEADTPDNFQSRRPNTSFCFLDIRSPGLGDTAMYLCATSRGNWADTQYFGPGTRLTVL.

The rearrangement links TRBV5-1 to TRBJ2-6, with D unclear. With 4 bases removed from V and 1 base from J, the gap between germline ends came to 12 bases. Germline V lookup: CDR1 SGHRS, CDR2 YFSETQ. CDR3 length: 16 amino acids. The CDR3 region is CASSTFLGSGANVLTF. The CDR3 DNA follows: TGCGCCAGCAGCACCTTTCTCGGGTCTGGGGCCAACGTCCTGACTTTC.

This clonotype came up a few times. This sequence joins TRBV2 and TRBJ2-3, with D possibly being TRBD2 (7 bases). V was cut by 7 bases and J by 4 bases, with 21 bases left in between. This CDR3 is 16 amino acids long. From germline, CDR1 is SNHLY and CDR2 FYNNEI. Here the CDR3 reads CASTQSRRGASDTQYF. DNA for the CDR3: TGTGCCAGCACCCAATCCCGTCGGGGGGCCTCAGATACGCAGTATTTT.

In its sample, this clonotype was seen many times. V usage is TRBV7-8 and J usage is TRBJ2-3, with 11 bases matching TRBD2. CDR1 and CDR2 from the germline V gene are SGHVS and FQNEAQ. The J segment lost 4 bases and the V segment lost 5 bases, leaving 8 bases of the junction unmatched. This CDR3 spans 16 amino acids. CDR3 protein: CASSKLAGAAADTQYF. The CDR3, as DNA: TGTGCCAGCAGCAAACTAGCGGGGGCCGCCGCAGATACGCAGTATTTT.